This T cell receptor beta chain was identified during a study of T-cell reconstitution after alpha-beta-depleted transplantation in children. Notes on the study in general: Hyperexpanded clones declined; after one year, newly produced T cells mostly supplied diversity. Some patients owed their high day-60 TCRbeta diversity to surviving recipient T cells and thymic progenitors.

The table lists this clonotype with many counts. Its matching antigen is unknown. As it was prepared, the TCRbeta library received unique molecular identifiers. Each CDR3 protein is one row after TCRdb ran MiXCR on the PCR reads. The profile shows approximately 170,000 distinct CDR3 sequences, 11% of them singletons. V shed 5 bases and J shed 2 bases, with 18 bases lying between them. CDR1 is SGHVS, CDR2 FQNEAQ, per germline. The CDR3 contains 16 residues. The rearrangement uses TRBV7-8 and TRBJ1-1, with D possibly being TRBD1 (6 bases). The clonotype was recovered from a boy aged 2-15 years with acute myeloid leukemia, due to receive a stem cell transplant. The starting material was PBMCs, obtained before TCRalphabeta/CD19-depleted stem cell transplant. CDR3 amino acids: CASSPPRGPKNTEAFF. CDR3 bases: TGTGCCAGCAGCCCCCCCAGGGGACCTAAAAACACTGAAGCTTTCTTT.